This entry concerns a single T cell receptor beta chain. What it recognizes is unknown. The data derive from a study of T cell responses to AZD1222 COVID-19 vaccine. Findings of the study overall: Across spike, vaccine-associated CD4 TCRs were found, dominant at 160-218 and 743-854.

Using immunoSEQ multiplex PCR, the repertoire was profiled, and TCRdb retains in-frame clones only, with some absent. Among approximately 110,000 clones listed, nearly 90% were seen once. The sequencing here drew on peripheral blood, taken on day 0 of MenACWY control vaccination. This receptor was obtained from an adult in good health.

CDR3 in DNA: TGTGCCAGCAGTTTGGGGCAAGGGCAGTACTTC. Protein: CASSLGQGQYF. The chain recombines TRBV12-3 or TRBV12-4 with TRBJ2-7, with D possibly being TRBD1 (5 bases). V lost 3 bases and J 9 bases, leaving 9 bases between the germline ends. The CDR3 covers 11 residues.